This note documents a single T cell receptor (beta chain) sequence. What it recognizes is unknown. PCR was performed using 60 Vbeta and 13 Jbeta primers. Clones were read by immunoSEQ multiplex PCR, and TCRdb kept only the in-frame ones, dropping some. The sample holds about 170,000 clones. These data belong to a study of cytomegalovirus exposure and HLA in healthy donors. Study results and limitations: Researchers reported that three CMV-associated chains were confirmed in vitro as CMV antigen-specific.

The source is a woman aged 55-69 years in good health and CMV-seronegative. Sequenced material: PBMCs.

CDR3 loop: CASSSLGGEAFF. The CDR3 region has the DNA TGTGCCAGCAGCTCCTTAGGGGGTGAAGCTTTCTTT. The rearrangement links TRBV7-9 to TRBJ1-1, with D possibly matching TRBD1 (6 bases). Trimming left V 4 bases short and J 7 bases short, with 10 bases between. CDR3 length: 12 amino acids. Germline CDR1 SEHNR, CDR2 FQNEAQ (reference sequence).